The source of this TCR beta chain is a study of T-cell reconstitution after alpha-beta-depleted transplantation in children. The length of the CDR3 is 12 residues. Germline V gives CDR1 KGHDR, CDR2 SFDVKD. The V and J ends lost 5 bases and 8 bases, in that order; junction bases with no gene match: 2. Unique molecular identifiers were incorporated when the TCRbeta library was constructed. TCRdb re-derived calls from the PCR reads in MiXCR, one entry per CDR3 protein. Seen here are 600,000 to 700,000 distinct CDR3 sequences, around 16% observed once, and the top ten hold 1.1%. The TCR comes from a human donor who donated a stem cell graft to a child with acute myeloid leukemia. The chain recombines TRBV24-1 with TRBJ2-1; TRBD2 matches at 7 bases. The input for sequencing was PBMCs from the stem cell graft donor, taken from the stem cell graft. The CDR3 DNA is TGTGCCACCAGTGTGGGAGGGGATGAGCAGTTCTTC. It codes for CATSVGGDEQFF.